This T cell receptor (beta chain) stems from a study of beta chain features in type 1 diabetes. Every bit of the isolated RNA underwent reverse transcription, so sequencing read expressed TCRB transcripts. Here immunoSEQ multiplex PCR was the method, and the copy in TCRdb shows in-frame clones only, minus some. The sample carries hundreds of thousands of clones, 68% recorded once. Trimming stripped 3 bases from V and 0 bases from J, with 9 bases between. This CDR3 comprises 14 residues. Per germline, CDR1 SGHRS and CDR2 YFSETQ. The specimen was naive CD4+ T cells from blood. This chain connects TRBV5-1 to TRBJ1-1, with D perhaps TRBD1 (6 bases). This TCR came from a man aged 30 to 39 in good health. The CDR3 is CASSYRVMNTEAFF. The CDR3 DNA is TGCGCCAGCAGCTACAGGGTAATGAACACTGAAGCTTTCTTT.